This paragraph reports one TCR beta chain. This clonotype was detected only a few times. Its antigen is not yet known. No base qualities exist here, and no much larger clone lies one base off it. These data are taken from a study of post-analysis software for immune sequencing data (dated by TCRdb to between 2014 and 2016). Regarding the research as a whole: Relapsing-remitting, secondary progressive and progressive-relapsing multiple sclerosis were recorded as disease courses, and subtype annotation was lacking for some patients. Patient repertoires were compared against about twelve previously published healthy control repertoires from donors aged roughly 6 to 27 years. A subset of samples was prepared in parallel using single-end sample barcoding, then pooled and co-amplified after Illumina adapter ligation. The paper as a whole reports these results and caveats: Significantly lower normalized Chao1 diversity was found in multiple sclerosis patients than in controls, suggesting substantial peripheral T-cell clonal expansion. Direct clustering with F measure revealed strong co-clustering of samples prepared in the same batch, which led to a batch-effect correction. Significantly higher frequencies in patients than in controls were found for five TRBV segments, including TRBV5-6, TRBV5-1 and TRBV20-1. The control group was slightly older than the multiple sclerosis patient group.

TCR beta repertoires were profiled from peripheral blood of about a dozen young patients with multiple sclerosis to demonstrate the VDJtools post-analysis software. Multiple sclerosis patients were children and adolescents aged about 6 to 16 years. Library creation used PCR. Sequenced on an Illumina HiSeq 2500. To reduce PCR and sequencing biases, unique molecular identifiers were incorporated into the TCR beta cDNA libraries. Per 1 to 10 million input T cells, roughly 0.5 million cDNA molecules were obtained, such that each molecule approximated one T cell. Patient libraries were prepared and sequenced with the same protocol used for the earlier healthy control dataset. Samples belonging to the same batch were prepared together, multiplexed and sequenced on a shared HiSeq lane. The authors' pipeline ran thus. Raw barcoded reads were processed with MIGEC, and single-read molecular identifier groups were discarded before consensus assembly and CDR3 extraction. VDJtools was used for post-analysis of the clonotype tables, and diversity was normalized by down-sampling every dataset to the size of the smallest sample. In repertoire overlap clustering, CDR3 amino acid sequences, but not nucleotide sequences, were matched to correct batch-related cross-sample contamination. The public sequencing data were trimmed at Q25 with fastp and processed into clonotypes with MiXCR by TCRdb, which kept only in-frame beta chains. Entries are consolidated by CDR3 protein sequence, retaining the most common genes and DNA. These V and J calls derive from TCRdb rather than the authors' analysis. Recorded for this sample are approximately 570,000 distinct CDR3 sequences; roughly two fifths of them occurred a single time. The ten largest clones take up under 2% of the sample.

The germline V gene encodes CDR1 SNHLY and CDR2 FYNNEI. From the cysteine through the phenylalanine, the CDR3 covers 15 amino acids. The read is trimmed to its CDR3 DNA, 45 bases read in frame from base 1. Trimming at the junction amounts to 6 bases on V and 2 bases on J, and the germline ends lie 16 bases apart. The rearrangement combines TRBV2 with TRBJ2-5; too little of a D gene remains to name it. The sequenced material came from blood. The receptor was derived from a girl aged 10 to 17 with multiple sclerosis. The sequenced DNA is TGTGCCAGCAGGTCACCGCTCGCTTTACAAGAGACCCAGTACTTC. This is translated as CASRSPLALQETQYF.